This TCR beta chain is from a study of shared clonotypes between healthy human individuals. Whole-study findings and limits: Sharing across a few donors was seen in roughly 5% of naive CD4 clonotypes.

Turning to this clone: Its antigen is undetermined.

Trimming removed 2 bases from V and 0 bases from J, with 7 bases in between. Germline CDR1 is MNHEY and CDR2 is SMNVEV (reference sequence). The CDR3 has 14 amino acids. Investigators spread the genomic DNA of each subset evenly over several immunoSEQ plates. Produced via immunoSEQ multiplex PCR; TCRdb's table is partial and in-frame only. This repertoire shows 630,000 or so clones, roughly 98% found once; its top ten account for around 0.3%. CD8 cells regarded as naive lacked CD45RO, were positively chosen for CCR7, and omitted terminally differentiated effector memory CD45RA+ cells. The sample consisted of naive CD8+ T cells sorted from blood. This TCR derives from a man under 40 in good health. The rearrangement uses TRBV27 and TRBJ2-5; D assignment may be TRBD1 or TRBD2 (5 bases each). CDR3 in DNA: TGTGCCAGCAGTTTAGAGGGGTACCAAGAGACCCAGTACTTC. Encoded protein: CASSLEGYQETQYF.